This T cell receptor beta chain was profiled in a study of control samples from healthy donors and cancer patients. The protocol was immunoSEQ multiplex PCR, while the TCRdb copy is restricted to in-frame clones and leaves out a portion. The top ten clones hold almost 40% of a sample with 120,000 or so clones, 89% of them seen once. V trimming: 5 bases; J trimming: 0 bases; junction bases outside the gene matches: 12. Germline V lookup: CDR1 KGHSH, CDR2 LQKENI. CDR3 length: 20 amino acids. The TCR was taken from a man aged 45 to 65 in good health. Sequencing was carried out using blood. The chain recombines TRBV18 with TRBJ2-1; 14 bases are a match to TRBD2. CDR3 DNA sequence: TGTGCCAGCTCATCACAGGGACTAGCGGGGGCCCCGGGCTCCTACAATGAGCAGTTCTTC. Amino acids: CASSSQGLAGAPGSYNEQFF.